One sample yielded the 18 T cell receptor beta chains listed below, sequenced in a study of regulatory T cells in long-lasting Graves disease. Time point indicated: newly diagnosed GD, antithyroid drugs for less than 3 months. Extracted PBMC RNA gave rise to the TCR library. Assembly of TCR beta libraries relied on iRepertoire HTBI primers together with Arm-PCR of CDR3 regions. A single record per CDR3 protein comes from TCRdb applying MiXCR to the multiplex PCR reads. Found here are roughly 420,000 distinct CDR3 sequences, about 15% of them singletons; the top ten hold roughly 18%. This sample was also put to use in a study of T cells in Graves' hyperthyroidism and ophthalmopathy.

Specimen: peripheral blood mononuclear cells (PBMCs), collected at new diagnosis, from a patient treated with antithyroid drugs. These TCRs come from a woman aged 45-59 years with Graves disease.

Comments on this clonotype: This could be a read error, since a much larger clone is one nucleotide away. The CDR3 ends on some other residue instead of the conserved phenylalanine or tryptophan, so this is likely a read error. This chain connects TRBV11-2 to TRBJ2-3; TRBD2 matches at 7 bases. This CDR3 contains 15 residues. V shed 1 base, J shed 3 bases, and the junction held 4 bases outside the gene matches. CDR1 and CDR2 from the germline V gene are SGHAT and FQNNGV. This CDR3 is CASSLVGGTTDTQYY. As DNA, the CDR3 is TGTGCCAGCAGCTTAGTGGGGGGGACTACAGATACGCAGTATTAT.

CDR3 DNA: TGTGCCAGCAGCTTAACCCATGAGGGACTAAAAAACAATGAGCAGTTCTTC. The encoded protein is CASSLTHEGLKNNEQFF. V usage is TRBV7-8 and J usage is TRBJ2-1, with 7 bases fitting TRBD2. The CDR3 runs 17 residues. The ends lost 2 bases at V and 5 bases at J; junction bases unmatched: 12. CDR1 is SGHVS, CDR2 FQNEAQ, per germline.

This clonotype appeared many times. The CDR3 nucleotides are TGTGCCAGCAGTTACGCAACCGGGACAGGGTACGAGCAGTACTTC. This codes for CASSYATGTGYEQYF. The gene calls are TRBV6-5 and TRBJ2-7, with 9 positions matching TRBD1. V gave up 2 bases and J gave up 4 bases; unmatched junction bases: 6. CDR1 is MNHEY and CDR2 is SVGAGI in the germline V gene. The CDR3 has 15 amino acids.

The chain links TRBV18 to TRBJ2-3, with a tentative D call TRBD2 (5 bases). Per the germline V gene, CDR1 is KGHSH and CDR2 is LQKENI. V lost 1 base, J lost 2 bases, and 10 bases lay in between. The CDR3 is 15 residues long. The CDR3 here is CASSPRTSNTDTQYF. The CDR3 bases are TGTGCCAGCTCACCACGGACTTCCAACACAGATACGCAGTATTTT. Full variable domain (remainder filled in from reference TRBV18 and TRBJ2-3): NAGVMQNPRHLVRRRGQEARLRCSPMKGHSHVYWYRQLPEEGLKFMVYLQKENIIDESGMPKERFSAEFPKEGPSILRIQQVVRGDSAAYFCASSPRTSNTDTQYFGPGTRLTVL.

Worth noting for this clonotype: A much more abundant neighbour one base away suggests this may be a read error. The chain is built from TRBV5-6 and TRBJ2-3; TRBD2 aligns across 14 bases. V lost 4 bases and J lost 3; bases outside the gene matches: 4. Germline-derived CDR1 and CDR2 are SGHDT and YYEEEE. The CDR3 sequence is 16 residues long. For the CDR3, the DNA is TGTGCCAGCAGCCCCCGGACTAGCGGGAGGACAGATACGCAGTATTTT. This codes for CASSPRTSGRTDTQYF. Using reference TRBV5-6 and TRBJ2-3 for the parts outside the CDR3, the full variable domain is DAGVTQSPTHLIKTRGQQVTLRCSPKSGHDTVSWYQQALGQGPQFIFQYYEEEERQRGNFPDRFSGHQFPNYSSELNVNALLLGDSALYLCASSPRTSGRTDTQYFGPGTRLTVL.

This sequence joins TRBV2 and TRBJ2-5; D is unclear. The germline CDR1 and CDR2 sequences are SNHLY and FYNNEI. This CDR3 comprises 14 residues. The germline V and J ends were trimmed by 3 bases and 1 base, with 9 bases remaining between them. CDR3 in amino acids: CASSEWTIQETQYF. In DNA, the CDR3 is TGTGCCAGCAGTGAGTGGACGATCCAAGAGACCCAGTACTTC.

This clonotype was counted ten times or more. The chain employs TRBV5-1 and TRBJ2-6; 12 bases fit TRBD2. After removal of 7 bases from V and 1 base from J, the junction contained 6 bases not matched to a gene. There are 17 residues in the CDR3. Germline V gene sequence: CDR1 SGHRS, CDR2 YFSETQ. CDR3 nucleotides: TGCGCCAGCCGCCGGACTAGCGGGAATTCTGGGGCCAACGTCCTGACTTTC. Residues: CASRRTSGNSGANVLTF.

This clonotype occurred many times. The genes are TRBV12-3 or TRBV12-4 and TRBJ1-2; TRBD1 aligns across 10 bases. The CDR3 spans 14 residues. V dropped 6 bases and J dropped 2; count of bases not matched to a gene: 3. The CDR3 region has the DNA TGTGCCAGCAGAGGGACAGGGGTAAACTATGGCTACACCTTC. Translation: CASRGTGVNYGYTF.

This clonotype has at least ten counts. V is TRBV27 and J is TRBJ1-5, with 9 nucleotides matching TRBD1. The CDR3 sequence is 16 residues long. Germline V gene lookup returns CDR1 MNHEY and CDR2 SMNVEV (reference sequence). The J segment lost 7 bases and the V segment lost 5 bases, leaving 12 bases of the junction unmatched. The CDR3 sequence: CASSLWGQGFVQPQHF. CDR3 coding DNA: TGTGCCAGCAGTCTTTGGGGACAGGGCTTCGTCCAGCCCCAGCATTTT.

This clonotype was detected only once. An end of the junction differs from the germline gene, which may be a read error. V is TRBV5-5 and J is TRBJ2-1, with 8 positions matching TRBD2. The end of the DNA fits TRBJ2-3 better, so the J call may be wrong. Per the germline V gene, CDR1 is SGHKS and CDR2 is YYEKEE (reference sequence). The CDR3 is 14 amino acids. CDR3 residues: CTSRPAGAGDAQYF. CDR3 nucleotides: TGTACCAGCAGACCAGCGGGAGCGGGAGATGCGCAGTATTTT.

The chain employs TRBV5-1 and TRBJ2-5; D is undetermined. V was pared by 0 bases and J by 3 bases, with 12 bases between. Germline CDR1 and CDR2: SGHRS and YFSETQ. This CDR3 region has 15 residues. The CDR3 reads CASSLGRYSKETQYF. CDR3 coding DNA: TGCGCCAGCAGCTTGGGACGGTACTCAAAAGAGACCCAGTACTTC. Full variable domain (rest looked up from reference TRBV5-1 and TRBJ2-5): KAGVTQTPRYLIKTRGQQVTLSCSPISGHRSVSWYQQTPGQGLQFLFEYFSETQRNKGNFPGRFSGRQFSNSRSEMNVSTLELGDSALYLCASSLGRYSKETQYFGPGTRLLVL.

As to this clonotype: A much larger clone is a single base away; this may be a read error. The chain recombines TRBV6-5 with TRBJ1-1; TRBD1 is a possible D gene (6 bases). CDR1 is MNHEY, CDR2 SVGAGI, per germline. CDR3 length: 18 amino acids. Trimming took 4 bases from V and 3 from J, leaving 24 bases between them. CDR3 sequence: CASSCRWRGGGMDTEAFF. CDR3 bases: TGTGCCAGCAGTTGCCGGTGGAGAGGAGGGGGAATGGACACTGAAGCTTTCTTT.

J is TRBJ2-3 and V is TRBV2; no definite D call. The CDR3 sequence is 13 residues long. The ends were cut back, 7 bases at V and 2 bases at J, with 10 bases in the middle. Germline assignment: CDR1 SNHLY and CDR2 FYNNEI. The CDR3 sequence is CASKKEATDTQYF. DNA for the CDR3: TGTGCCAGCAAAAAAGAAGCCACAGATACGCAGTATTTT.

This clonotype has ten or more counts. The rearrangement links TRBV28 to TRBJ2-1; the match to TRBD2 covers 7 bases. The germline V gene encodes CDR1 MDHEN and CDR2 SYDVKM. The J segment lost 3 bases and the V segment lost 6 bases, leaving 8 bases of the junction unmatched. The CDR3 sequence is 15 residues long. CDR3 bases: TGTGCCAGCAGCCTCGGGAGGCTACGCTACAATGAGCAGTTCTTC. Translating gives CASSLGRLRYNEQFF.

Notes on this clonotype: Mismatch with germline at one junction end may stem from a read error. The chain employs TRBV14 and TRBJ2-1; tentative D call: TRBD2 (7 bases). The V gene's germline CDR1 is SGHDN and CDR2 FVKESK. This CDR3 has 15 amino acids. The CDR3 here is CASSQSGGLGNGQFF. The CDR3 DNA is TGTGCCAGCAGCCAATCGGGGGGCTTGGGGAATGGGCAGTTCTTC.

This clonotype has only a few counts. The J gene is TRBJ2-3, the V gene TRBV18; unclear D gene. This CDR3 comprises 16 residues. V was trimmed by 0 bases and J by 0 bases, leaving 10 bases between them. Germline CDR1 is KGHSH and CDR2 is LQKENI. The DNA of the CDR3 is TGTGCCAGCTCACCACCCGGAGCGACTAGCACAGATACGCAGTATTTT. Protein: CASSPPGATSTDTQYF.

Many counts were recorded for this clonotype. The rearrangement links TRBV18 to TRBJ1-2; 10 bases match TRBD1. V shed 0 bases, J shed 10 bases, and the junction held 5 bases outside the gene matches. Germline values: CDR1 KGHSH, CDR2 LQKENI. This CDR3 has 14 amino acids. CDR3 sequence reads: CASSPPVGTGDYTF. The CDR3 region has the DNA TGTGCCAGCTCACCACCCGTGGGGACAGGGGACTACACCTTC. The full variable domain, with the rest looked up from reference TRBV18 and TRBJ1-2, is NAGVMQNPRHLVRRRGQEARLRCSPMKGHSHVYWYRQLPEEGLKFMVYLQKENIIDESGMPKERFSAEFPKEGPSILRIQQVVRGDSAAYFCASSPPVGTGDYTFGSGTRLTVV.

The V call is TRBV27, the J call TRBJ2-2; D is perhaps TRBD2 (5 bases). The CDR3 has 16 residues. Trimming took off 4 bases at V and 5 bases at J, with 17 bases between the two ends. Germline values: CDR1 MNHEY, CDR2 SMNVEV (reference sequence). The CDR3 DNA follows: TGTGCCAGCAGTTGGTCTCGGGATATGATGACCGGGGAGCTGTTTTTT. Protein sequence: CASSWSRDMMTGELFF.